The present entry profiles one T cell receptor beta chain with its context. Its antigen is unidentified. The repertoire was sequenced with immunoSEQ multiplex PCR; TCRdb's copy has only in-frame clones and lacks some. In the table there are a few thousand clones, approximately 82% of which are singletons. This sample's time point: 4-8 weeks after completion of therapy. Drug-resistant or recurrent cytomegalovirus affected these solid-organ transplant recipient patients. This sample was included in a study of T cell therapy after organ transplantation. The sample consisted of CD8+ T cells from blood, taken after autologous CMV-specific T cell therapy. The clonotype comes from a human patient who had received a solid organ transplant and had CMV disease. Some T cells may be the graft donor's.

The CDR3 protein is CASGLESGHGYTF. The CDR3 DNA reads TGTGCTAGTGGTTTGGAGTCAGGGCATGGCTACACCTTC. The chain combines TRBV12-5 with TRBJ1-2, with TRBD1 as a possible D gene (5 bases). Germline CDR1 reads LGHNT; CDR2 reads FRNRAP. The CDR3 length is 13 residues. The V end was cut by 1 base, the J end by 6 bases, with 9 bases between.